Here is one T cell receptor beta chain with its context. The same CDR3 is also encoded by other DNA sequences in this sample. The data were obtained in a study of blood T cell repertoires in COVID-19. Turning to the study itself: Sample material is recorded as cDNA or gDNA derived from T cells, B-cell-depleted T cells, or PBMCs.

The V end lost 2 bases, the J end lost 4 bases, and 8 bases lay between the germline ends. Germline V gene lookup returns CDR1 MDHEN and CDR2 SYDVKM. CDR3 size: 13 residues. Sequencing used immunoSEQ multiplex PCR; TCRdb keeps in-frame clones, though not all of them. The table lists roughly 140,000 clones, 88% of them singletons. The sequenced material came from PBMCs or T cells enriched from blood (not recorded which). The clonotype originates from a woman between 25 and 40 years old with acute COVID-19. This rearrangement joins TRBV28 to TRBJ1-2; maybe TRBD1 (5 bases). The CDR3 region has the DNA TGTGCCAGCAGTTTAGGTAGGGGCTATGGCTACACCTTC. Translation: CASSLGRGYGYTF.